The clone carrying this T cell receptor (beta chain) turned up a few times. The target antigen is unknown. The data originate from a study of T cells in Graves' hyperthyroidism and ophthalmopathy. General study results and limits: Most thyroid-expanded clonotypes above 0.001 were also found in blood.

Germline lookup yields CDR1 KGHDR and CDR2 SFDVKD. The CDR3 is 14 amino acids. Trimming left V 4 bases short and J 4 bases short, with 13 bases between. Amplified TCR beta CDR3 regions came from RNA transcripts. A first-round RT-PCR of the TCR CDR3 used the HTBI primer set. TCRdb fed the multiplex PCR reads into MiXCR, producing one record per CDR3 protein. The data contain hundreds of thousands of distinct CDR3 sequences, about 14% of them singletons. The receptor was isolated from a woman aged 18-35 years with Graves' hyperthyroidism. The chain combines TRBV24-1 with TRBJ2-7; D may be TRBD2 (6 bases). The sequenced sample consisted of blood. The DNA of the CDR3 is TGTGCCACCAGTGAGGGAGGTATGGAGTACGAGCAGTACTTC. Amino acid sequence: CATSEGGMEYEQYF.